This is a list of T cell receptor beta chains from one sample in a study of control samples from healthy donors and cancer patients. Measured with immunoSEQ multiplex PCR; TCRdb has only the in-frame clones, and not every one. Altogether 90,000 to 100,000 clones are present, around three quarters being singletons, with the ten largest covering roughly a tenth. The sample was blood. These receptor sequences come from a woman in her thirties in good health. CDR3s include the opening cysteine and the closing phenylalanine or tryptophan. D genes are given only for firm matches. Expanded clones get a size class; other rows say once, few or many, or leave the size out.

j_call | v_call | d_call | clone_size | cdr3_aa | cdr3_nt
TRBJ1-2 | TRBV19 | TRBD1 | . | CASGGTGAIGTF | TGTGCCAGTGGGGGGACAGGGGCCATCGGCACCTTC
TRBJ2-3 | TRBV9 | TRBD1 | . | CASSEFDRGTDTQYF | TGTGCCAGCAGCGAGTTCGACAGGGGCACAGATACGCAGTATTTT
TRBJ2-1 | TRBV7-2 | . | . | CASSLAAIPEQFF | TGTGCCAGCAGCTTAGCGGCGATTCCTGAGCAGTTCTTC
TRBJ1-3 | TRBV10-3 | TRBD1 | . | CAISKTGTTGNTIYF | TGTGCCATCAGTAAGACAGGGACCACTGGAAACACCATATATTTT
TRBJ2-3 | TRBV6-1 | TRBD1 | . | CASSDPLDREYF | TGTGCCAGCAGTGACCCTCTCGACAGGGAGTATTTT
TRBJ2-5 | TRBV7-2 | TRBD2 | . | CASSLAGGRYETQYF | TGTGCCAGCAGCCTAGCGGGGGGGCGGTATGAGACCCAGTACTTC
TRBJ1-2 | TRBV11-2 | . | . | CASSRGSVGDNGYTF | TGTGCCAGCAGCCGGGGGAGCGTGGGAGATAATGGCTACACCTTC
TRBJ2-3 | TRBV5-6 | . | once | CASSFGSGGTASTDTQYF | TGTGCCAGCAGCTTCGGCTCTGGGGGGACCGCTAGCACAGATACGCAGTATTTT
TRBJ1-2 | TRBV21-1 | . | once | CASSACQNNYGYTF | TGTGCCAGCAGCGCCTGCCAAAATAACTATGGCTACACCTTC
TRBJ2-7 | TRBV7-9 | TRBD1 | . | CASSLPGTGSYEQYF | TGTGCCAGCAGCTTACCCGGGACAGGATCCTACGAGCAGTACTTC
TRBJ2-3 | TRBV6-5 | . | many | CASRQGLDTQYF | TGTGCCAGCAGACAGGGCTTAGATACGCAGTATTTT
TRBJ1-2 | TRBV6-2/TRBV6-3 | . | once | CASSPQDRGYTF | TGTGCCAGCAGTCCACAGGACAGAGGCTACACCTTC
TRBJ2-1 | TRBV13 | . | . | CASSRGYNEQFF | TGTGCCAGCAGTCGAGGATACAATGAGCAGTTCTTC
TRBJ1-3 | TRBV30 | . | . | CASHGRGTGNTIYF | TGTGCCTCCCATGGAAGAGGGACTGGAAACACCATATATTTT
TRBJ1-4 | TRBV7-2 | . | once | CASSFITPGTRGEKLFF | TGTGCCAGCAGCTTTATCACCCCCGGGACAAGAGGGGAAAAACTGTTTTTT
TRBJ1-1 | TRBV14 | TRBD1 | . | CASSPGGWSATEAFF | TGTGCCAGCAGCCCAGGGGGCTGGAGCGCGACTGAAGCTTTCTTT
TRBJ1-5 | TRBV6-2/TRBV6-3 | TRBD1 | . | CASSYPPGQRLDSNQPQHF | TGTGCCAGCAGTTACCCACCGGGACAGAGACTTGATAGCAATCAGCCCCAGCATTTT
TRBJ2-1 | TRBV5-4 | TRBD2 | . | CASRGGSYNEQFF | TGTGCCAGCCGGGGGGGGTCCTACAATGAGCAGTTCTTC
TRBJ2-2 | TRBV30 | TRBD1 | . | CAHRGVGDTGELFF | TGTGCCCACAGGGGAGTAGGGGACACCGGGGAGCTGTTTTTT
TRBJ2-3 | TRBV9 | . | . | CASSAKVRDTQYF | TGTGCCAGCAGCGCCAAAGTTCGAGATACGCAGTATTTT
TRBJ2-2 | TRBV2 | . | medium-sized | CASSAYRVTGELFF | TGTGCCAGCAGTGCCTACAGGGTCACCGGGGAGCTGTTTTTT
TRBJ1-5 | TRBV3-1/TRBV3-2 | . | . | CASSQDLGPTQPQHF | TGTGCCAGCAGCCAAGATCTGGGGCCCACTCAGCCCCAGCATTTT
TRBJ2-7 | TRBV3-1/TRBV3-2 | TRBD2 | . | CASSQGGGFYEQYF | TGTGCCAGCAGCCAAGGGGGAGGGTTTTACGAGCAGTACTTC
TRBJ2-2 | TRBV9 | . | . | CAVRNTGELFF | TGTGCCGTACGGAACACCGGGGAGCTGTTTTTT
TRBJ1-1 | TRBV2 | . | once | CASSAGRLRNTEAFF | TGTGCCAGCAGCGCCGGGAGACTCCGGAACACTGAAGCTTTCTTT
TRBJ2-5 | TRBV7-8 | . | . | CASSTQIQETQYF | TGTGCCAGCAGCACCCAGATTCAAGAGACCCAGTACTTC
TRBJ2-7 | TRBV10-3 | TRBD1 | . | CAISEGRGQGGEQYF | TGTGCCATCAGTGAGGGAAGGGGACAGGGAGGCGAGCAGTACTTC
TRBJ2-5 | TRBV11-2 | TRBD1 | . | CASSQGQGIAETQYF | TGTGCCAGCAGCCAAGGACAGGGTATTGCGGAGACCCAGTACTTC
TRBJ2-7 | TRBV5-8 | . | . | CASSLVGTLYEQYF | TGTGCCAGCAGCTTGGTCGGGACCCTCTACGAGCAGTACTTC
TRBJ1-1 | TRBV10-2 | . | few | CASRGWSTEAFF | TGCGCCAGCAGGGGATGGAGCACTGAAGCTTTCTTT
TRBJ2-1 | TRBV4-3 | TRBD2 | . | CASSQDLAESYNEQFF | TGCGCCAGCAGCCAAGACCTAGCGGAGAGCTACAATGAGCAGTTCTTC
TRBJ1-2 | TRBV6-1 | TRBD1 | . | CASSDTGGVNYGYTF | TGTGCCAGCAGTGACACAGGGGGAGTGAACTATGGCTACACCTTC
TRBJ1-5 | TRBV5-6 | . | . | CASTRWGGNQPQHF | TGTGCCAGCACCCGGTGGGGGGGCAATCAGCCCCAGCATTTT
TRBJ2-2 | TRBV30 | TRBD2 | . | CAWRTGGKRGELFF | TGTGCCTGGAGGACGGGGGGGAAACGCGGGGAGCTGTTTTTT
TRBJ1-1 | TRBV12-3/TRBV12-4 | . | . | CASSIRDNLGAFF | TGTGCCAGCAGTATTCGGGACAACTTGGGAGCTTTCTTT
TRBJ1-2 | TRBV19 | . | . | CASSTKTGTYGYTF | TGTGCCAGTAGTACAAAAACAGGGACCTATGGCTACACCTTC
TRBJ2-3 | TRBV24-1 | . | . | CATSEWGATDTQYF | TGTGCCACCAGTGAATGGGGGGCCACAGATACGCAGTATTTT
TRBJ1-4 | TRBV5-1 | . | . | CASSLDGARTNEKLFF | TGCGCCAGCAGCTTGGACGGGGCGCGGACTAATGAAAAACTGTTTTTT
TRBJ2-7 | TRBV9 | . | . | CASSVGDWEAPYEQYF | TGTGCCAGCAGCGTTGGGGATTGGGAAGCCCCCTACGAGCAGTACTTC
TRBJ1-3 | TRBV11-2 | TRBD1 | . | CASSFGTASGNTIYF | TGTGCCAGCAGCTTTGGGACAGCCTCTGGAAACACCATATATTTT
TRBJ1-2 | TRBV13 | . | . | CASSFGENYGYTF | TGTGCCAGCAGCTTCGGGGAAAACTATGGCTACACCTTC
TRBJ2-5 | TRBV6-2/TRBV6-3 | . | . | CASSDLGMETQYF | TGTGCCAGCAGTGACCTGGGGATGGAGACCCAGTACTTC
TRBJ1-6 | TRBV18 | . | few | CASSPLSGAGDSPLHF | TGTGCCAGCTCACCTTTGAGCGGGGCCGGGGATTCACCCCTCCACTTT
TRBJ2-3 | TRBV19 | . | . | CASSIGRVVTDTQYF | TGTGCCAGTAGTATAGGCAGGGTGGTCACAGATACGCAGTATTTT
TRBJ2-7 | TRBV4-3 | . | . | CASSQARSYEQYF | TGCGCCAGCAGCCAAGCCCGCAGCTACGAGCAGTACTTC
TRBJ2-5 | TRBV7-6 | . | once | CASSLRGGAMSETQYF | TGTGCCAGCAGCTTACGTGGGGGGGCGATGTCGGAGACCCAGTACTTC
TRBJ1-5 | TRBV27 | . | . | CASSLTGSNQPQHF | TGTGCCAGCAGTCTGACAGGTAGCAATCAGCCCCAGCATTTT
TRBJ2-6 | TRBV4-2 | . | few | CASSQVRTGANVLTF | TGTGCCAGCAGCCAAGTCAGGACTGGGGCCAACGTCCTGACTTTC
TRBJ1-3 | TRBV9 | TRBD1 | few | CASSADRGLRNTIYF | TGTGCCAGCAGCGCGGACAGGGGCTTGAGAAACACCATATATTTT
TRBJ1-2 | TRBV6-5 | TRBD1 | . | CASSYSARGPGGYTF | TGTGCCAGCAGTTACTCGGCCAGGGGGCCCGGTGGCTACACCTTC